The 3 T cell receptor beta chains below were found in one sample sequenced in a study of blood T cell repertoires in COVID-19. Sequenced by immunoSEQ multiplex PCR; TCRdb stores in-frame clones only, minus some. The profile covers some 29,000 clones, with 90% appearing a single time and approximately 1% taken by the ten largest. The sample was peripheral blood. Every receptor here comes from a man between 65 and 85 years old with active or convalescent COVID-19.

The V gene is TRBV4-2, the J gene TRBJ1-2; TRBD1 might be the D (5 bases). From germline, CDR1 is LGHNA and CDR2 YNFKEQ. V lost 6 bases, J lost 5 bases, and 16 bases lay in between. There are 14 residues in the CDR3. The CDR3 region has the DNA TGTGCCAGCAGTTCTCCGGGACTGCAGTATGGCTACACCTTC. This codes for CASSSPGLQYGYTF.

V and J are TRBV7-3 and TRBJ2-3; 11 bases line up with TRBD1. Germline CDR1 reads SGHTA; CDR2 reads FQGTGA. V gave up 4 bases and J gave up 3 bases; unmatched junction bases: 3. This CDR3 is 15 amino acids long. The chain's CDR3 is CASSSGQGATDTQYF. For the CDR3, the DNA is TGTGCCAGCAGCTCCGGACAGGGGGCAACAGATACGCAGTATTTT.

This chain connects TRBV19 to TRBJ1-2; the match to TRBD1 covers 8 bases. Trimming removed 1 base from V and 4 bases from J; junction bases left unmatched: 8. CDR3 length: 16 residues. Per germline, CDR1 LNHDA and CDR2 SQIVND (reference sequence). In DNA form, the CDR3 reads TGTGCCAGTAGTATAGCCCACAGGGGGACCGGCTATGGCTACACCTTC. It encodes CASSIAHRGTGYGYTF.